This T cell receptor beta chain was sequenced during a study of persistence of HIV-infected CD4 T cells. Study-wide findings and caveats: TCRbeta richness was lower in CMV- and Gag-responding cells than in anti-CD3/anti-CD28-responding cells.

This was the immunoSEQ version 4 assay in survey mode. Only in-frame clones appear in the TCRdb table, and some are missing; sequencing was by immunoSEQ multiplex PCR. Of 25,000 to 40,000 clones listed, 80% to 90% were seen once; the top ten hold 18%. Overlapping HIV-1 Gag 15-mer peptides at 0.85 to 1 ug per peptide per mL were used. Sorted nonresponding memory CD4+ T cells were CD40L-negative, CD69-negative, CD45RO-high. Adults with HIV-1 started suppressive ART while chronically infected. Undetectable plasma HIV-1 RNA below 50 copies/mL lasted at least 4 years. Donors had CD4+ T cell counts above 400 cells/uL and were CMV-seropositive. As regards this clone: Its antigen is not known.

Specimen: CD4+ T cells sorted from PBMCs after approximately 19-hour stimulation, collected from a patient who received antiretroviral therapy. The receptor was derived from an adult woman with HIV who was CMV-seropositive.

The CDR3 spells CASSQAFGGGANEQFF. In nucleotides, the CDR3 is TGCGCCAGCAGCCAAGCGTTCGGCGGGGGGGCTAATGAGCAGTTCTTC. This chain uses TRBV4-3 with TRBJ2-1; 9 positions agree with TRBD2. CDR3 length: 16 amino acids. Germline CDR1 LGHNA, CDR2 YSLEER. Trimming at V came to 1 base and at J to 7 bases, leaving 8 bases not matched to a gene.